This T cell receptor beta chain was recovered during a study of human T cells and chemical hapten exposure. Findings of the study overall: In comparison with controls, expanded TCRs gave rise to a significantly larger number of large CDR3 similarity clusters.

Trimming pared 0 bases from V and 0 bases from J, leaving 7 bases between. The length of the CDR3 is 15 residues. Germline values: CDR1 SGHNT, CDR2 YYREEE (reference sequence). About this clonotype itself: The target antigen is unknown.

Time point in this sample: patch test 3, about 24 weeks after DPC sensitization. The treatment: therapeutic diphenylcyclopropenone sensitization with weekly scalp DPC. A single record per CDR3 protein comes from TCRdb applying MiXCR to the RACE reads. This table has tens of thousands of distinct CDR3 sequences, approximately 9.9% appearing once. Sequencing was performed on whole blood, taken in connection with sensitization to the hapten diphenylcyclopropenone (DPC). The receptor comes from a woman aged 40 to 50 with alopecia areata. Some clones in this sample may be carry-over from other donors' samples. This chain uses TRBV5-4 with TRBJ2-4; D is possibly TRBD2 (5 bases). CDR3 residues: CASSLDGGAKNIQYF. CDR3 DNA: TGTGCCAGCAGCTTGGACGGAGGAGCCAAAAACATTCAGTACTTC. The variable domain in full, with the rest retrieved from reference TRBV5-4 and TRBJ2-4, is ETGVTQSPTHLIKTRGQQVTLRCSSQSGHNTVSWYQQALGQGPQFIFQYYREEENGRGNFPPRFSGLQFPNYSSELNVNALELDDSALYLCASSLDGGAKNIQYFGAGTRLSVL.